The present T cell receptor (beta chain) was sequenced within a study of T cell responses to AZD1222 COVID-19 vaccine. Overall study results and limits: Researchers took repertoire samples only after the peak T cell response had come. CD4 TCRs linked to vaccination spanned spike, dominating at 160-218 and 743-854. Regions left unmutated in variants are reportedly the target of nearly half of spike-specific TCRs.

V was cut by 0 bases and J by 7 bases, with 9 bases left in between. The CDR3 is 13 amino acids. The germline V gene encodes CDR1 SGHDN and CDR2 FVKESK. Second-dose groups at about 4 or about 12 weeks were pooled. Sequencing was performed with immunoSEQ multiplex PCR; in TCRdb, only in-frame clones are kept and a portion is missing. The sample includes around 150,000 clones, 92% of them seen just once. About this clone itself: Its matching antigen is unknown.

This specimen was peripheral blood, taken 28 days after the second AZD1222 dose. The clonotype was recovered from an adult who received the AZD1222 COVID-19 vaccine. The chain has TRBV14 and TRBJ1-1; D is possibly TRBD1 (5 bases). DNA of the CDR3: TGTGCCAGCAGCCAAGATTTGGGGGGTGAAGCTTTCTTT. It specifies CASSQDLGGEAFF.